The 27 T cell receptor beta chains below all came from one sample that was sequenced in a study of CD8 T cells in Susac syndrome. RNA in amounts of roughly 0.5 to 1 ug was reverse transcribed with random hexamers. TCRdb independently ran MiXCR on the immunoSEQ multiplex PCR reads; one entry per CDR3 protein. The sample consists of some 250,000 distinct CDR3 sequences, 90% to 97% of them appearing once. Source material: CD4+ T cells from PBMCs. The receptors shown here come from a human donor with Susac syndrome.

The CDR3 region is CASRRKLRDSRKYF. The CDR3 DNA is TGTGCCAGCAGACGCAAGCTTCGGGACTCCCGAAAGTACTTC. The genes are TRBV13 and TRBJ2-7, with D possibly being TRBD2 (6 bases). V lost 6 bases and J lost 11, with 23 bases in between. The CDR3 loop spans 14 amino acids. In germline, CDR1 is PRHDT, CDR2 FYEKMQ (reference sequence).

The rearrangement uses TRBV30 and TRBJ2-5; 7 nucleotides align to TRBD2. Trimming cost V 8 bases and J 5 bases; bases outside gene matches: 11. Germline assignment: CDR1 GTSNPN and CDR2 SVGIG (reference sequence). The CDR3 consists of 13 residues. CDR3 DNA: TGTGCCGGCGGGCGCGGGAGCGGCGAGACCCAGTACTTC. It yields the protein CAGGRGSGETQYF.

The chain recombines TRBV25-1 with TRBJ1-3; D not resolved. In germline, CDR1 is MGHDK, CDR2 SYGVNS. V shed 4 bases and J shed 2 bases, with 15 bases lying between them. The CDR3 is 16 amino acids. The DNA of the CDR3 is TGTGCCAGCAGTGCCCCTGACGCTTTTGCTGGAAACACCATATATTTT. Encoded protein: CASSAPDAFAGNTIYF. Using reference TRBV25-1 and TRBJ1-3 for the parts outside the CDR3, the full variable domain is EADIYQTPRYLVIGTGKKITLECSQTMGHDKMYWYQQDPGMELHLIHYSYGVNSTEKGDLSSESTVSRIRTEHFPLTLESARPSHTSQYLCASSAPDAFAGNTIYFGEGSWLTVV.

The CDR3 is CSVNTRLSNYGYTF. CDR3 DNA sequence: TGCAGCGTAAACACCCGGTTGAGTAACTATGGCTACACCTTC. The rearrangement joins TRBV29-1 to TRBJ1-2; D unresolved. Germline V gene sequence: CDR1 SQVTM, CDR2 ANQGSEA. The CDR3 contains 14 residues. V dropped 6 bases and J dropped 1 base, with 15 bases sitting between them.

The chain recombines TRBV29-1 with TRBJ2-2; 11 bases are a match to TRBD2. The germline V gene encodes CDR1 SQVTM and CDR2 ANQGSEA. J gave up 4 bases and V 3 bases, and 4 bases lay outside the gene matches. This CDR3 contains 15 residues. CDR3 sequence reads: CSVEKLAGATGELFF. CDR3 nucleotides: TGCAGCGTTGAGAAACTAGCGGGAGCCACCGGGGAGCTGTTTTTT.

CDR3 residues: CASSRDQDTQYF. As DNA, the CDR3 is TGTGCCAGCAGTCGAGATCAGGATACGCAGTATTTT. The chain carries TRBV28 and TRBJ2-3; no firm D call. The CDR3 contains 12 residues. Germline lookup yields CDR1 MDHEN and CDR2 SYDVKM. V was shortened by 5 bases and J by 6 bases, with 9 bases between the two germline ends.

This rearrangement joins TRBV25-1 to TRBJ2-3; D is ambiguous. The V end was cut by 4 bases, the J end by 4 bases, with 15 bases between. CDR3 length: 15 amino acids. Germline CDR1 MGHDK, CDR2 SYGVNS. CDR3 nucleotide sequence: TGTGCCAGCAGTGCCTGGACCAATGCAGCAGATACGCAGTATTTT. This codes for CASSAWTNAADTQYF. The full variable domain, with the rest looked up from reference TRBV25-1 and TRBJ2-3, is EADIYQTPRYLVIGTGKKITLECSQTMGHDKMYWYQQDPGMELHLIHYSYGVNSTEKGDLSSESTVSRIRTEHFPLTLESARPSHTSQYLCASSAWTNAADTQYFGPGTRLTVL.

The chain recombines TRBV29-1 with TRBJ2-7; possibly TRBD1 for D (6 bases). V lost 4 bases to trimming and J lost 2 bases, with 12 bases between them. Germline-derived CDR1 and CDR2 are SQVTM and ANQGSEA. CDR3 length: 13 amino acids. The CDR3 nucleotides are TGCAGCGTTGCTGGCAGGGGACCCTACGAGCAGTACTTC. It yields the protein CSVAGRGPYEQYF.

The chain carries TRBV12-3 or TRBV12-4 and TRBJ1-4, with D unresolved. CDR3 size: 15 residues. Trimming removed 5 bases from V and 12 bases from J, with 22 bases in between. The CDR3 DNA sequence: TGTGCCAGCAGTCCTAACCTTCAGTCCCCGTACCAACTGTTTTTT. Residues: CASSPNLQSPYQLFF.

The chain has TRBV30 and TRBJ1-2; TRBD1 is a possible D gene (6 bases). Germline-derived CDR1 and CDR2 are GTSNPN and SVGIG (reference sequence). There are 12 residues in the CDR3. V was clipped by 3 bases and J by 7 bases, with 12 bases between them. The CDR3 sequence is CAWSDSGAGYTF. The CDR3 coding sequence is TGTGCCTGGAGCGACTCGGGGGCTGGCTACACCTTC. Full variable domain (rest looked up from reference TRBV30 and TRBJ1-2): SQTIHQWPATLVQPVGSPLSLECTVEGTSNPNLYWYRQAAGRGLQLLFYSVGIGQISSEVPQNLSASRPQDRQFILSSKKLLLSDSGFYLCAWSDSGAGYTFGSGTRLTVV.

The chain uses TRBV28 and TRBJ1-1; tentative D call: TRBD1 (6 bases). Trimming took off 7 bases at V and 3 bases at J, with 12 bases between the two ends. CDR3 size: 13 residues. From germline, CDR1 is MDHEN and CDR2 SYDVKM. CDR3 nucleotide sequence: TGTGCCAGCACCTCGCCAGGGGACACTGAAGCTTTCTTT. Amino acids: CASTSPGDTEAFF.

The gene calls are TRBV6-6 and TRBJ2-1; 7 bases map to TRBD2. The germline CDR1 and CDR2 sequences are MNHNY and SVGAGI (reference sequence). V trimming: 3 bases; J trimming: 3 bases; junction bases outside the gene matches: 8. The CDR3 is 16 residues long. Written as DNA, the CDR3 is TGTGCCAGCAGTTATTCGCTCGGCGGGAGCTACAATGAGCAGTTCTTC. Its protein product is CASSYSLGGSYNEQFF.

V and J are TRBV7-2 and TRBJ2-4; D is uncertain. With 1 base removed from V and 2 bases from J, the gap between germline ends came to 6 bases. CDR1 and CDR2 (germline): SGHTA, FQGNSA. This CDR3 is 14 amino acids long. The CDR3 nucleotides are TGTGCCAGCAGCTTAGGTGGAACCAAAAACATTCAGTACTTC. This sequence encodes CASSLGGTKNIQYF.

The genes are TRBV7-9 and TRBJ2-3; no clear D gene. Germline loops: CDR1 SEHNR, CDR2 FQNEAQ (reference sequence). V lost 2 bases to trimming and J lost 3 bases, with 12 bases between them. The CDR3 runs to 15 residues. In DNA, the CDR3 is TGTGCCAGCAGCTTAACACCAAGGATTACAGATACGCAGTATTTT. Protein: CASSLTPRITDTQYF.

The chain uses TRBV5-1 and TRBJ1-1; 7 bases align to TRBD1. The CDR3 has 12 residues. Germline CDR1 SGHRS, CDR2 YFSETQ. The trim removed 0 bases at V and 7 bases at J, leaving 0 bases unmatched. CDR3 coding DNA: TGCGCCAGCAGCTTGGGACAGGGTGAAGCTTTCTTT. This translates into CASSLGQGEAFF.

The chain recombines TRBV6-5 with TRBJ1-2; D is possibly TRBD1 (6 bases). The CDR3 covers 13 residues. Trimming removed 6 bases from V and 6 bases from J, with 14 bases in between. In germline, CDR1 is MNHEY, CDR2 SVGAGI. CDR3 bases: TGTGCCAGCAGCCGTAACAGGGAGGATGGCTACACCTTC. Its translation: CASSRNREDGYTF.

This chain joins TRBV7-2 and TRBJ1-5; D is perhaps TRBD1 (6 bases). V lost 0 bases to trimming and J lost 1 base, with 10 bases between them. This CDR3 comprises 16 residues. Germline loops: CDR1 SGHTA, CDR2 FQGNSA. The CDR3 reads CASSLAPTGSNQPQHF. The CDR3 DNA reads TGTGCCAGCAGCTTAGCACCTACAGGGAGCAATCAGCCCCAGCATTTT.

The genes are TRBV20-1 and TRBJ2-5; no firm D call. CDR3 length: 12 amino acids. V lost 3 bases to trimming and J lost 1 base, with 6 bases between them. CDR1 is DFQATT and CDR2 is SNEGSKA in the germline V gene (reference sequence). The CDR3 sequence: CSASKIQETQYF. The DNA for the CDR3 is TGCAGTGCTAGTAAGATCCAAGAGACCCAGTACTTC.

This clonotype appeared a single time. The chain joins TRBV6-5 to TRBJ1-1, with TRBD1 matching over 8 bases. V was clipped by 2 bases and J by 2 bases; unmatched bases: 10. Germline V gene sequence: CDR1 MNHEY, CDR2 SVGAGI. The CDR3 has 17 amino acids. CDR3 sequence: CASSYRPHDRGNTEAFF. CDR3 sequence (DNA): TGTGCCAGCAGTTACCGCCCCCACGACAGGGGTAACACTGAAGCTTTCTTT.

This chain links TRBV4-1 with TRBJ2-7; TRBD2 might be the D (6 bases). This CDR3 spans 15 amino acids. The germline V and J ends were trimmed by 0 bases and 4 bases, with 13 bases remaining between them. In germline, CDR1 is MGHRA, CDR2 YSYEKL. CDR3 amino acids: CASSQDEDYSYEQYF. The CDR3 region has the DNA TGCGCCAGCAGCCAAGATGAGGACTATTCTTACGAGCAGTACTTC.

This chain links TRBV27 with TRBJ2-7; tentative D call: TRBD2 (6 bases). Germline V CDR1 and CDR2: MNHEY, SMNVEV (reference sequence). Trimming pared 6 bases from V and 4 bases from J, leaving 10 bases between. This CDR3 is 12 amino acids long. The CDR3 bases are TGTGCCAGCAGCATGGAGGGGTACGAGCAGTACTTC. Its translation: CASSMEGYEQYF.

This clonotype was found once. The rearrangement links TRBV15 to TRBJ2-5; a possible D gene is TRBD2 (6 bases). The CDR3 extends over 15 amino acids. The V gene lost 0 bases and the J gene lost 2 bases, with 10 bases spanning the gap. The germline V gene encodes CDR1 LNHNV and CDR2 YYDKDF (reference sequence). The CDR3 reads CATSREGGNQETQYF. The CDR3 region has the DNA TGTGCCACCAGCAGAGAGGGGGGAAATCAAGAGACCCAGTACTTC.

The V gene is TRBV6-5, the J gene TRBJ1-1; tentatively, D is TRBD1 (5 bases). V was cut by 4 bases and J by 1 base, with 13 bases left in between. This CDR3 comprises 15 residues. Germline CDR1 MNHEY, CDR2 SVGAGI. CDR3 in DNA: TGTGCCAGCAGTTGGGCTAAACAGGAGAACACTGAAGCTTTCTTT. This codes for CASSWAKQENTEAFF.

The chain uses TRBV20-1 and TRBJ2-7, with TRBD2 identical over 8 bases. The CDR3 sequence is 13 residues long. Germline trimming cut 8 bases from V and 1 base from J; bases unmatched to any gene: 7. Germline CDR1 is DFQATT and CDR2 is SNEGSKA (reference sequence). This chain's CDR3 is CSFWGLGSYEQYF. The CDR3 bases are TGCAGTTTTTGGGGACTAGGGTCCTACGAGCAGTACTTC.

The V and J genes are TRBV7-9 and TRBJ2-7, with D unclear. CDR1 and CDR2 from the germline V gene are SEHNR and FQNEAQ (reference sequence). The CDR3 spans 13 residues. V lost 8 bases to trimming and J lost 2 bases, with 13 bases between them. This chain's CDR3 is CASSLDPAYEQYF. In DNA form, the CDR3 reads TGTGCCAGCTCTCTCGACCCGGCCTACGAGCAGTACTTC.

The rearrangement joins TRBV5-1 to TRBJ2-3, with TRBD2 matching 12 bases. The CDR3 has 17 amino acids. Germline CDR1 and CDR2: SGHRS and YFSETQ. Trimming cost V 4 bases and J 4 bases; bases outside gene matches: 10. The CDR3 is CASSPGTSGSVADTQYF. The CDR3 nucleotides are TGCGCCAGCAGCCCCGGGACTAGCGGGTCCGTAGCAGATACGCAGTATTTT.

The chain employs TRBV7-9 and TRBJ2-1, with a possible D match to TRBD1 (6 bases). V lost 2 bases to trimming and J lost 3 bases, with 14 bases between them. Germline V CDR1 and CDR2: SEHNR, FQNEAQ (reference sequence). This CDR3 has 16 amino acids. CDR3: CASSLNREWDYNEQFF. The CDR3 DNA follows: TGTGCCAGCAGCTTAAACAGGGAGTGGGACTACAATGAGCAGTTCTTC.